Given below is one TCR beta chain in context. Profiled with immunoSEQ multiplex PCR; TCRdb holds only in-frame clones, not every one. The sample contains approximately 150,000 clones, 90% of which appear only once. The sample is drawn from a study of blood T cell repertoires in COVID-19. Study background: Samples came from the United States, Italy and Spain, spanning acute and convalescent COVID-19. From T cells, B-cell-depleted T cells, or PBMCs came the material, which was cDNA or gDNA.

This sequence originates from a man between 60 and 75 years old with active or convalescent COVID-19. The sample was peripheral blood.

CDR3: CASRQDRGDSPLHF. CDR3 coding DNA: TGTGCCAGCAGGCAAGACAGGGGAGATTCACCCCTCCACTTT. The chain uses TRBV2 and TRBJ1-6; 8 nucleotides agree with TRBD1. Trimming took 6 bases from V and 8 from J; bases not matched to a gene: 6. This CDR3 is 14 amino acids long. Germline-derived CDR1 and CDR2 are SNHLY and FYNNEI.